This T cell receptor (beta chain) was retrieved from a study of metastatic and nonmetastatic thyroid tumors. Background on the study: For malignant and benign thyroid patients, tumor or nodule tissue and blood were the sources whose repertoires were compared. Points from the study as a whole: Across blood and tumor, TCR beta diversity in malignant thyroid tumors was reportedly significantly higher than in benign nodules.

In the study's own analysis: Variation in CDR3 across clinicopathological groups served as the basis for constructing a distant-metastasis classifier in papillary thyroid cancer. TCRdb reanalyzed the PCR reads with MiXCR. TCRdb, rather than the study authors, made the V and J calls. The sample yields about 85,000 clones, over 8.5% seen once. Trimming removed 1 base from V and 1 base from J; junction bases left unmatched: 11. The CDR3 totals 18 residues. Germline CDR1 is SGHAT and CDR2 is FQNNGV. All patients reached thyroid surgery having received no treatment beforehand. This clone was seen repeatedly, ten times or more. Antigen: not known.

The specimen sequenced was blood. The clonotype originates from a female donor with papillary thyroid cancer or a benign thyroid nodule (not recorded which). Some clones in this sample may be carry-over from other donors' samples. The J gene is TRBJ2-5, the V gene TRBV11-2; 8 nucleotides line up with TRBD1. The CDR3 is CASSLVLGGRGLQETQYF. In DNA, the CDR3 is TGTGCCAGCAGCTTAGTCCTGGGAGGCAGGGGGCTCCAAGAGACCCAGTACTTC.